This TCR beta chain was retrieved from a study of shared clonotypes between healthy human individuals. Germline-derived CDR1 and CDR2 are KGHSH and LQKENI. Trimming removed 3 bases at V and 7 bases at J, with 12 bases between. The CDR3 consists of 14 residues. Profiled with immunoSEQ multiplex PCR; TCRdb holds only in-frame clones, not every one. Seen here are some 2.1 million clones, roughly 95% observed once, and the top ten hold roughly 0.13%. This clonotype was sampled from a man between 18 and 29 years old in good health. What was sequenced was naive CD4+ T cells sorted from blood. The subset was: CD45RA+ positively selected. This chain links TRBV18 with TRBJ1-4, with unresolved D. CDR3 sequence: CASSPQALGEKLFF. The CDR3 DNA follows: TGTGCCAGCTCACCCCAAGCGCTGGGTGAAAAACTGTTTTTT.